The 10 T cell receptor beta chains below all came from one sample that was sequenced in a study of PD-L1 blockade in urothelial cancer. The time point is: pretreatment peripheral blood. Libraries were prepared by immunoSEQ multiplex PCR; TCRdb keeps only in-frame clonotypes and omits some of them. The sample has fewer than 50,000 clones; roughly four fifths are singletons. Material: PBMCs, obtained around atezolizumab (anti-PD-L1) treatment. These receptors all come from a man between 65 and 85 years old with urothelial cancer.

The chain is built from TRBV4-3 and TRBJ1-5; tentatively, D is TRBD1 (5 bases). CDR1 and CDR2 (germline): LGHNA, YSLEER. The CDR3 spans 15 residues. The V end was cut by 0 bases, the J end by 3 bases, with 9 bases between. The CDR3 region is CASSQDLGHNQPQHF. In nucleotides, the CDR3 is TGCGCCAGCAGCCAAGATTTGGGGCACAATCAGCCCCAGCATTTT.

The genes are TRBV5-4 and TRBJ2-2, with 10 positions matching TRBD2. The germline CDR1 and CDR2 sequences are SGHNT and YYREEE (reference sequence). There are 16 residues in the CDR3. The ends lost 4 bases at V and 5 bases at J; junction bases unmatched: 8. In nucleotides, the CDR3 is TGTGCCAGCAGCCCTACTAGCGGGGCGGGTACCGGGGAGCTGTTTTTT. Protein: CASSPTSGAGTGELFF.

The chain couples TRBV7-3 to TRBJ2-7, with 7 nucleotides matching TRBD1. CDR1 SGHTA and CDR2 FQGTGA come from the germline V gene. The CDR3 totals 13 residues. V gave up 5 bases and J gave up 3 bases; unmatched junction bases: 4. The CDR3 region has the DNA TGTGCCAGCAGCCAGGGACAGAGCTACGAGCAGTACTTC. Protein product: CASSQGQSYEQYF.

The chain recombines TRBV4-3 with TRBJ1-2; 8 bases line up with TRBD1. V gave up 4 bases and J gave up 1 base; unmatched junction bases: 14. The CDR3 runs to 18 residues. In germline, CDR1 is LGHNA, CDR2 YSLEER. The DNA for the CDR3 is TGCGCCAGCAGCCCAGGTTGGATCAGGGGGCTAGGTAACTATGGCTACACCTTC. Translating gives CASSPGWIRGLGNYGYTF.

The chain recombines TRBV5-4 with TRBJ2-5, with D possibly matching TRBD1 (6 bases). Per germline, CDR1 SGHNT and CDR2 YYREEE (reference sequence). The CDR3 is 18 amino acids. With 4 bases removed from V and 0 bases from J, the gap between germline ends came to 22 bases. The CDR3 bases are TGTGCCAGCAGCCCTGACGGGACAAGACCTTACTACCAAGAGACCCAGTACTTC. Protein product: CASSPDGTRPYYQETQYF.

The CDR3 loop is CASSAAGTGPGEAFF. In DNA form, the CDR3 reads TGCGCCAGCAGCGCCGCCGGGACAGGGCCAGGTGAAGCTTTCTTT. V usage is TRBV5-1 and J usage is TRBJ1-1; 9 bases align to TRBD1. The CDR3 extends over 15 amino acids. Germline CDR1 reads SGHRS; CDR2 reads YFSETQ. J gave up 7 bases and V 4 bases, and 11 bases lay outside the gene matches.

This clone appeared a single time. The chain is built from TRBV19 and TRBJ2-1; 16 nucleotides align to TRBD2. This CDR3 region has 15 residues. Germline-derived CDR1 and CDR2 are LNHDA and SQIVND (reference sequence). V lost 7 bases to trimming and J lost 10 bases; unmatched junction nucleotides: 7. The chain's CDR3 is CASTSRGLAGGEQFF. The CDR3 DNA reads TGTGCCAGTACCTCCCGGGGACTAGCGGGAGGGGAGCAGTTCTTC.

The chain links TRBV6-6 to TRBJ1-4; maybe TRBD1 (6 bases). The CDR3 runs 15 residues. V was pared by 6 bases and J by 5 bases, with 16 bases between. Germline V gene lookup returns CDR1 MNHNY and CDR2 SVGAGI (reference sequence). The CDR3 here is CASRTAGQGNEKLFF. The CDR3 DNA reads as TGTGCCAGCAGGACCGCCGGGCAGGGGAATGAAAAACTGTTTTTT.

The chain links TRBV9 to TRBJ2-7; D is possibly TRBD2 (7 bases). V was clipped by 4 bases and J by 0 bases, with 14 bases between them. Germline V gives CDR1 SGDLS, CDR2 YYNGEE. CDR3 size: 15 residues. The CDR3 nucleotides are TGTGCCAGCAGCCAGCGGGACACGAGCTCCTACGAGCAGTACTTC. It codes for CASSQRDTSSYEQYF. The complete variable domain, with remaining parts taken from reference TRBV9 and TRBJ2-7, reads DSGVTQTPKHLITATGQRVTLRCSPRSGDLSVYWYQQSLDQGLQFLIQYYNGEERAKGNILERFSAQQFPDLHSELNLSSLELGDSALYFCASSQRDTSSYEQYFGPGTRLTVT.

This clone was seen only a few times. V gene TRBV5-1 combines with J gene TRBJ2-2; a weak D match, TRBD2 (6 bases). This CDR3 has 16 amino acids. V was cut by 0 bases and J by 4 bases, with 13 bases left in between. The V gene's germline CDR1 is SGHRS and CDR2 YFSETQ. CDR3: CASSLAPTRATGELFF. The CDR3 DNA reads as TGCGCCAGCAGCTTGGCCCCGACTAGAGCCACCGGGGAGCTGTTTTTT.